A single TCR beta chain is shown here with its context. CDR3 length: 14 amino acids. The germline V gene has CDR1 KGHSH and CDR2 LQKENI. V was clipped by 3 bases and J by 3 bases, with 11 bases between them. The data belong to a study of blood T cell repertoires in COVID-19. Overall study: The United States, Italy and Spain were the sources of the acute and convalescent COVID-19 samples.

Data came from immunoSEQ multiplex PCR; TCRdb stores just in-frame clones and leaves some out. The sample gives approximately 69,000 clones, over 65% of which show up once; roughly 18% is in the top ten. What was sequenced was peripheral blood. The V gene is TRBV18, the J gene TRBJ1-2; D is uncertain. The TCR originated in a woman older than 75 with acute or convalescent COVID-19. The CDR3 protein is CASSPSRGHYGYTF. The CDR3 DNA is TGTGCCAGCTCACCTTCTCGTGGCCACTATGGCTACACCTTC.